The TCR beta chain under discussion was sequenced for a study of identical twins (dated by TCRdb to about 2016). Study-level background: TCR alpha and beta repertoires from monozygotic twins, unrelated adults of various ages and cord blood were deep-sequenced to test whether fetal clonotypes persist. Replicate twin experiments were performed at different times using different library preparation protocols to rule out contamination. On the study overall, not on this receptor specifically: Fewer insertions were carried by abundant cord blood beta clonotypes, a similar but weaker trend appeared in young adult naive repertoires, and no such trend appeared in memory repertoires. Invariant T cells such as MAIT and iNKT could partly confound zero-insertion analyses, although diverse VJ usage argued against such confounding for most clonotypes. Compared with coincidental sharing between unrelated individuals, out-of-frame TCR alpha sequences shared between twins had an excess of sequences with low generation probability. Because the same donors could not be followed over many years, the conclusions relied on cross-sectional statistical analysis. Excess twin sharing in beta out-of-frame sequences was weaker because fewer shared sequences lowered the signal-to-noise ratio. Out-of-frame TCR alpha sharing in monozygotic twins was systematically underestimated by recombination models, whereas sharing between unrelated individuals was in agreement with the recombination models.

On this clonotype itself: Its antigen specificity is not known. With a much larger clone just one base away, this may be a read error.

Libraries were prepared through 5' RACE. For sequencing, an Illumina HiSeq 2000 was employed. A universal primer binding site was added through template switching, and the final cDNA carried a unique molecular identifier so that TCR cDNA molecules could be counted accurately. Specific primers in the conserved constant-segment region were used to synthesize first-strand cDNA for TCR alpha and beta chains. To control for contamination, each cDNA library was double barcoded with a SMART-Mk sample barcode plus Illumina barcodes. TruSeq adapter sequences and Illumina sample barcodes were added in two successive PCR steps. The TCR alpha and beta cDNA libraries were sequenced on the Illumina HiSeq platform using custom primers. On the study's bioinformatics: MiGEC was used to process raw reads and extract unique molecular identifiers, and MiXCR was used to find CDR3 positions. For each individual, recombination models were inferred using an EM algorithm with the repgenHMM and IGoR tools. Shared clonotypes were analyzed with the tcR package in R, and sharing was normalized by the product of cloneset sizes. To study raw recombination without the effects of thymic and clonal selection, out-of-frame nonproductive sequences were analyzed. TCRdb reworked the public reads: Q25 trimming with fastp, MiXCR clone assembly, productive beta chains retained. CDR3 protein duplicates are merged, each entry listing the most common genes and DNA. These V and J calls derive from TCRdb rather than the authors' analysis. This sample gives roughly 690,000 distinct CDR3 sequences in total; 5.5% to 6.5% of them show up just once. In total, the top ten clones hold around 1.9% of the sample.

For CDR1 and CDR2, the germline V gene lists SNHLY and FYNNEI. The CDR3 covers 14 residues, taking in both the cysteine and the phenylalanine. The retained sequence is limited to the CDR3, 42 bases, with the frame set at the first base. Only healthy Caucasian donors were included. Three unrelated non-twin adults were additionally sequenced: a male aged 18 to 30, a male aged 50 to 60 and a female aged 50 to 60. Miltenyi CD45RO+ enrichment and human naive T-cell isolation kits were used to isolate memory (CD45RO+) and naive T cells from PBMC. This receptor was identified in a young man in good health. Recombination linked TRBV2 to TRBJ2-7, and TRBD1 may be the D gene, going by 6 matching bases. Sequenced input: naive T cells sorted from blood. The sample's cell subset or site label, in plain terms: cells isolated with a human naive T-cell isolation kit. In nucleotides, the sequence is TGTGCCAGCAGGTCCCAGGGGCCCTCCTACGATCAGTACTTC. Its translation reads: CASRSQGPSYDQYF. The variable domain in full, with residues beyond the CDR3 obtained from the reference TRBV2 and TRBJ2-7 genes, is EPEVTQTPSHQVTQMGQEVILRCVPISNHLYFYWYRQILGQKVEFLVSFYNNEISEKSEIFDDQFSVERPDGSNFTLKIRSTKLEDSAMYFCASRSQGPSYDQYFGPGTRLTVT.